This T cell receptor (beta chain) was obtained from a study of T-cell memory formation after mild COVID-19. Germline lookup yields CDR1 SEHNR and CDR2 FQNEAQ (reference sequence). This CDR3 contains 14 residues. The germline V and J ends were trimmed by 8 bases and 2 bases, with 15 bases remaining between them. Study-wide points: The main location of contracting CD4+ clones was CM and EM, and that of contracting CD8+ clones was EMRA. Clones that contracted from day 15 to 85 had balanced CD4/CD8; later expanders were CD4+ biased.

About this clonotype itself: Its antigen is unidentified.

TCRdb used MiXCR to reprocess the 5' RACE reads, holding one entry per CDR3 protein. The data contain about 560,000 distinct CDR3 sequences, 17% of them singletons. The clonotype originates from an adult woman who had mild COVID-19 (a few samples of this study predate the infection). Cell type and time point are not known. The sequenced material came from PBMCs or a T cell subset sorted from them (not recorded which). The V gene is TRBV7-9, the J gene TRBJ2-5, with D hard to call. The CDR3 sequence is CASAPTGIQETQYF. The CDR3 DNA reads as TGTGCCAGCGCCCCGACTGGAATACAAGAGACCCAGTACTTC. Variable domain in full (rest from reference TRBV7-9 and TRBJ2-5): DTGVSQNPRHKITKRGQNVTFRCDPISEHNRLYWYRQTLGQGPEFLTYFQNEAQLEKSRLLSDRFSAERPKGSFSTLEIQRTEQGDSAMYLCASAPTGIQETQYFGPGTRLLVL.